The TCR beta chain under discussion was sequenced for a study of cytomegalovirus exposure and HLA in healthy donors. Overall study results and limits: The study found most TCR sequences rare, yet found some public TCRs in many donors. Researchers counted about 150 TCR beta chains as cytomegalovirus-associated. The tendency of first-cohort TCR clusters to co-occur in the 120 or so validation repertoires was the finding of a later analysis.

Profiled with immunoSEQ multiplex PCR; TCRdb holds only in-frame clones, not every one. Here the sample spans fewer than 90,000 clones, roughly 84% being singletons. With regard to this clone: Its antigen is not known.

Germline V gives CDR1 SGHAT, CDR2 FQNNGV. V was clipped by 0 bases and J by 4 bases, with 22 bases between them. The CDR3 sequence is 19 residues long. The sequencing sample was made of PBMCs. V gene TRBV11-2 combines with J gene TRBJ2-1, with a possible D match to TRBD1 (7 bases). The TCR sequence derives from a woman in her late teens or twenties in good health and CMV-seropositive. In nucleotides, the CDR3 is TGTGCCAGCAGCTTAGATGAGGGGGCCACCTTTGGGGGGTACAATGAGCAGTTCTTC. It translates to CASSLDEGATFGGYNEQFF.